These T cell receptor beta chains were read from a single sample in a study of shared clonotypes between healthy human individuals. Assay: immunoSEQ multiplex PCR; the TCRdb copy retains only in-frame clones and omits some. Counted here are approximately 2,300,000 clones, around 92% occurring once; the ten biggest clones make up around 0.35%. The sample taken for sequencing was naive CD4+ T cells from PBMCs. Receptor source: a man between 18 and 29 years old in good health. Some clones in this sample may be carry-over from other donors' samples. Both conserved end residues are part of each CDR3. D genes are given only for firm matches. The size of a clone is reported for some rows only, either as once, few or many, or as a class for expanded clones.

d_call,v_call,j_call,clone_size,cdr3_nt,cdr3_aa
-,TRBV10-3,TRBJ1-2,-,TGTGCCATCAGTGAGGAAACAGGGTATGGCTACACCTTC,CAISEETGYGYTF
-,TRBV28,TRBJ1-2,-,TGTGCCAGCAGGCCGGCCCTAATTTATGGCTACACCTTC,CASRPALIYGYTF
TRBD1,TRBV28,TRBJ2-5,-,TGTGCCAGCAGTTTAGCCACACAGGGGTCGGAGACCCAGTACTTC,CASSLATQGSETQYF
TRBD2,TRBV7-8,TRBJ2-5,-,TGTGCCAGCAGCGGGGGACTAGCGGCGCTGGAGACCCAGTACTTC,CASSGGLAALETQYF
TRBD2,TRBV5-6,TRBJ2-5,-,TGTGCCAGCAGCTTGTACCGACTAGCGGGAACGGGGGGCCTAGAGACCCAGTACTTC,CASSLYRLAGTGGLETQYF
TRBD1,TRBV6-1,TRBJ2-7,-,TGTGCCAGCAGGGGGGGACAGGGACGCTACGAGCAGTACTTC,CASRGGQGRYEQYF
TRBD1,TRBV7-2,TRBJ2-1,-,TGTGCCAGCAGCTTAGCGAGTTCACAGGGGCCGGAGAATGAGCAGTTCTTC,CASSLASSQGPENEQFF
-,TRBV5-4,TRBJ1-1,-,TGTGCCAGCAGCCCCATTGGGGGGGGACCGTTGAACACTGAAGCTTTCTTT,CASSPIGGGPLNTEAFF
-,TRBV2,TRBJ1-5,-,TGTGCCAGCAGTGTTTGGGGGGCTAGGAGCAATCAGCCCCAGCATTTT,CASSVWGARSNQPQHF
-,TRBV5-1,TRBJ1-1,-,TGCGCCAGCAGCCCAGGGATCCCAAACACTGAAGCTTTCTTT,CASSPGIPNTEAFF
TRBD2,TRBV27,TRBJ2-1,few,TGTGCCAGCAGGTTAGCGGGAGGGCCTCGCAATGAGCAGTTCTTC,CASRLAGGPRNEQFF
TRBD1,TRBV28,TRBJ1-5,-,TGTGCCAGCAGGGCAGGGACAGACAATCAGCCCCAGCATTTT,CASRAGTDNQPQHF
-,TRBV5-1,TRBJ2-7,-,TGCGCCAGCAGCTTGGACGGGGCGAACTACGAGCAGTACTTC,CASSLDGANYEQYF
-,TRBV4-2,TRBJ2-3,-,TGTGCCAGCAGCCAAGGGACGGCGGGGCTCACAGATACGCAGTATTTT,CASSQGTAGLTDTQYF
-,TRBV18,TRBJ2-7,-,TGTGCCAGCTCACCTGGACGGATTTCTTACGAGCAGTACTTC,CASSPGRISYEQYF
TRBD1,TRBV6-1,TRBJ2-1,-,TGTGCCAGCAGTGCCCGGGACAGGCAATACAATGAGCAGTTCTTC,CASSARDRQYNEQFF
TRBD2,TRBV4-2,TRBJ2-1,-,TGTGCCAGCAGCCACCATACCGGGACTAGCAGGACCAATGAGCAGTTCTTC,CASSHHTGTSRTNEQFF